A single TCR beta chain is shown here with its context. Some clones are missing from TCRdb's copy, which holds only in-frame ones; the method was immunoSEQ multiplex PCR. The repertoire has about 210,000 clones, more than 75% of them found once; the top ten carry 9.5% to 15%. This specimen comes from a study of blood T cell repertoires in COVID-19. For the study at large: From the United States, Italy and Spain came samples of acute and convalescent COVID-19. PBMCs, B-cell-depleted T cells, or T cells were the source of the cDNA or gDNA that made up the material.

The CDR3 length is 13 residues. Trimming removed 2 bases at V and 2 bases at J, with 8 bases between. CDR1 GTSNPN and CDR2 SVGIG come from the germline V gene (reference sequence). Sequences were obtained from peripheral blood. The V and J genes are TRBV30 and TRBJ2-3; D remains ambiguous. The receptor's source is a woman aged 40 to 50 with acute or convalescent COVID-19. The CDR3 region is CAWSRANTDTQYF. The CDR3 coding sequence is TGTGCCTGGAGTCGCGCTAACACAGATACGCAGTATTTT.